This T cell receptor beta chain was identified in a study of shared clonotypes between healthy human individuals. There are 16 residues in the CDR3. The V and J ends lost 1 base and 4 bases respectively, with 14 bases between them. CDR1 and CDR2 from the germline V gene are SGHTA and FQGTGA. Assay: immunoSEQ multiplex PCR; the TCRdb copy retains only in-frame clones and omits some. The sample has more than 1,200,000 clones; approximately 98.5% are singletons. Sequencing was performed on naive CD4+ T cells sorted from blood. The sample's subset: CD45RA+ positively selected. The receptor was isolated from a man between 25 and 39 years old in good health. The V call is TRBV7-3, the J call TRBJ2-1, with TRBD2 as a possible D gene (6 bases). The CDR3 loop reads CASSLNPGVGYNEQFF. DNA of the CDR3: TGTGCCAGCAGCTTAAATCCGGGAGTTGGGTACAATGAGCAGTTCTTC.